This entry lists 11 T cell receptor beta chains sequenced from one sample in a study of shared clonotypes between healthy human individuals. The assay was immunoSEQ multiplex PCR, and TCRdb's table has in-frame clones only and misses some. The sample includes fewer than 700,000 clones, roughly 79% of them seen just once. The sample comprised PBMCs. These receptors were taken from a woman aged 40 to 50 in good health. Some clones in this sample may be carry-over from other donors' samples.

The chain carries TRBV4-2 and TRBJ2-7; 14 bases fit TRBD2. The CDR3 sequence is 17 residues long. CDR1 is LGHNA and CDR2 is YNFKEQ in the germline V gene. V shed 1 base, J shed 5 bases, and the junction held 7 bases outside the gene matches. Written as DNA, the CDR3 is TGTGCCAGCAGCCAAGTTGGCTCGGGACTAGCGGGAGACGAGCAGTACTTC. Protein: CASSQVGSGLAGDEQYF.

This chain joins TRBV27 and TRBJ2-1; no clear D. The CDR3 covers 14 residues. Per germline, CDR1 MNHEY and CDR2 SMNVEV (reference sequence). Trimming removed 8 bases from V and 4 bases from J, with 15 bases in between. The CDR3 DNA reads as TGTGCCAGCCGCCGCGTCACCCTTTACAATGAGCAGTTCTTC. This encodes CASRRVTLYNEQFF.

The genes are TRBV7-3 and TRBJ2-3, with D unresolved. This CDR3 contains 14 residues. Looked up from germline, CDR1 is SGHTA and CDR2 is FQGTGA. Deletions cut 1 base from V and 2 bases from J, with 7 bases between. The DNA of the CDR3 is TGTGCCAGCAGCTTAATGTGGAACACAGATACGCAGTATTTT. Its translation is CASSLMWNTDTQYF.

This sequence joins TRBV28 and TRBJ1-3; TRBD1 matches 10 bases. The germline gives CDR1 MDHEN, CDR2 SYDVKM. The V gene end was trimmed by 6 bases and the J gene end by 0 bases; junction bases not matched to a gene: 17. This CDR3 comprises 20 residues. The CDR3 here is CASSLQGTGVKKSSGNTIYF. The DNA for the CDR3 is TGTGCCAGCAGCCTTCAGGGGACAGGGGTCAAGAAAAGCTCTGGAAACACCATATATTTT.

This chain uses TRBV6-6 with TRBJ1-2; D is unresolved. Per the germline V gene, CDR1 is MNHNY and CDR2 is SVGAGI (reference sequence). This CDR3 has 14 residues. Trimming pared 0 bases from V and 1 base from J, leaving 6 bases between. The CDR3 DNA reads as TGTGCCAGCAGTTACTCGGCCGATAACTATGGCTACACCTTC. Protein product: CASSYSADNYGYTF.

The chain links TRBV18 to TRBJ2-1; D is perhaps TRBD1 (5 bases). Trimming pared 2 bases from V and 8 bases from J, leaving 13 bases between. In germline, CDR1 is KGHSH, CDR2 LQKENI. CDR3 size: 14 residues. The CDR3 loop is CASSPGAERDEQFF. The CDR3 DNA is TGTGCCAGCTCACCAGGGGCAGAAAGGGATGAGCAGTTCTTC. Drawing the rest from reference TRBV18 and TRBJ2-1, the complete variable domain is NAGVMQNPRHLVRRRGQEARLRCSPMKGHSHVYWYRQLPEEGLKFMVYLQKENIIDESGMPKERFSAEFPKEGPSILRIQQVVRGDSAAYFCASSPGAERDEQFFGPGTRLTVL.

The V gene is TRBV30, the J gene TRBJ2-5; 8 bases line up with TRBD2. Trimming at V came to 2 bases and at J to 4 bases, leaving 12 bases not matched to a gene. This CDR3 is 16 amino acids long. Germline CDR1 GTSNPN, CDR2 SVGIG (reference sequence). CDR3 sequence: CAWSRGSGGGAETQYF. DNA of the CDR3: TGTGCCTGGAGTCGGGGGAGCGGGGGAGGGGCAGAGACCCAGTACTTC. The full variable domain, in which reference TRBV30 and TRBJ2-5 provide the parts outside the CDR3, is SQTIHQWPATLVQPVGSPLSLECTVEGTSNPNLYWYRQAAGRGLQLLFYSVGIGQISSEVPQNLSASRPQDRQFILSSKKLLLSDSGFYLCAWSRGSGGGAETQYFGPGTRLLVL.

The rearrangement uses TRBV10-1 and TRBJ2-2, with D tentatively TRBD1 or TRBD2 (6 bases each). The CDR3 covers 13 residues. V was cut by 3 bases and J by 5 bases, with 7 bases left in between. In germline, CDR1 is WNHNN, CDR2 SYGVQD (reference sequence). CDR3 sequence (DNA): TGCGCCAGCAGTGAAGGGGGGACCGGGGAGCTGTTTTTT. Translation: CASSEGGTGELFF.

This sequence joins TRBV6-6 and TRBJ2-3; D may match TRBD1 or TRBD2 (7 bases each). The CDR3 spans 16 residues. Trimming pared 0 bases from V and 3 bases from J, leaving 13 bases between. The germline V gene encodes CDR1 MNHNY and CDR2 SVGAGI (reference sequence). This CDR3 reads CASSYSRQGGTDTQYF. DNA for the CDR3: TGTGCCAGCAGTTACTCGCGTCAGGGGGGGACAGATACGCAGTATTTT.

This rearrangement joins TRBV18 to TRBJ2-5, with D possibly being TRBD1 (5 bases). The CDR3 totals 13 residues. The V end lost 1 base, the J end lost 3 bases, and 6 bases lay between the germline ends. Germline V gene sequence: CDR1 KGHSH, CDR2 LQKENI. CDR3 sequence reads: CASSPLREETQYF. CDR3 nucleotide sequence: TGTGCCAGCTCACCACTCAGGGAAGAGACCCAGTACTTC.

Here the CDR3 DNA reads TGTGCCAGCAGCCAGGGCGTAAACTATGGCTACACCTTC. Translation gives CASSQGVNYGYTF. The gene calls are TRBV14 and TRBJ1-2; D is unresolved. The CDR3 extends over 13 amino acids. Germline V gene lookup returns CDR1 SGHDN and CDR2 FVKESK. Trimming took off 3 bases at V and 2 bases at J, with 7 bases between the two ends.